These T cell receptor beta chains were read from a single sample in a study of blood T cell repertoires in COVID-19. Clones were sequenced by immunoSEQ multiplex PCR, and TCRdb holds only the in-frame ones, with some missing. This table has about 25,000 clones, 81% appearing once. The sample was peripheral blood. Receptors originate from a middle-aged man with active or convalescent COVID-19. The CDR3 runs from the conserved cysteine through the conserved F or W. Fields, in order: clone size, V gene, D gene, J gene, CDR3 protein, CDR3 DNA. A D gene is named only where the DNA matches it firmly. Clone size, where shown, is once, few, many, or a class for clones that have expanded.

>-|TRBV19|-|TRBJ1-1
CASSTLTVNTEAFF
TGTGCCAGTAGTACCCTAACAGTAAACACTGAAGCTTTCTTT
>few|TRBV3-1/TRBV3-2|TRBD2|TRBJ2-7
CASSQNAGGYEQYF
TGTGCCAGCAGCCAGAACGCGGGGGGATACGAGCAGTACTTC
>medium-sized|TRBV9|TRBD2|TRBJ2-1
CASSPTRPLAGVLGGHEQFF
TGTGCCAGCAGCCCCACGCGGCCGCTAGCGGGAGTATTAGGGGGTCATGAGCAGTTCTTC
>-|TRBV5-1|-|TRBJ2-4
CASSPDRNSNIQYF
TGCGCCAGCAGCCCCGACAGGAACTCAAACATTCAGTACTTC
>-|TRBV9|-|TRBJ2-7
CASSVGGAGRNEQYF
TGTGCCAGCAGCGTAGGTGGGGCAGGGCGTAACGAGCAGTACTTC
>-|TRBV27|TRBD1|TRBJ2-3
CASSLGPPGTGADTQYF
TGTGCCAGCAGTTTAGGCCCCCCCGGGACAGGGGCAGATACGCAGTATTTT
>-|TRBV11-3|TRBD1|TRBJ2-1
CASSDWDRDHEQFF
TGTGCCAGCAGCGATTGGGACAGGGACCATGAGCAGTTCTTC
>-|TRBV6-5|-|TRBJ1-4
CASRSQGEAKLFF
TGTGCCAGCAGGTCTCAGGGCGAGGCTAAACTGTTTTTT
>-|TRBV18|-|TRBJ2-1
CASSPPRSMSYNEQFF
TGTGCCAGCTCACCACCGAGGAGTATGTCCTACAATGAGCAGTTCTTC
>-|TRBV27|TRBD1|TRBJ1-5
CASSTYRGTGNNQPQHF
TGTGCCAGCAGTACTTATCGAGGGACAGGGAACAATCAGCCCCAGCATTTT
>-|TRBV10-2|TRBD1|TRBJ2-5
CASSESDRGGETQYF
TGCGCCAGCAGTGAGTCTGACAGGGGAGGAGAGACCCAGTACTTC
>-|TRBV2|TRBD1|TRBJ1-5
CASSGWTGSNQPQHF
TGTGCCAGCAGTGGCTGGACAGGGAGCAATCAGCCCCAGCATTTT
>-|TRBV5-4|TRBD2|TRBJ2-1
CASSSPSGALHNEQFF
TGTGCCAGCAGCTCTCCTAGCGGAGCGTTACACAATGAGCAGTTCTTC
>-|TRBV5-1|TRBD2|TRBJ2-7
CASSQTGLETKQYF
TGCGCCAGCAGCCAAACGGGACTAGAAACAAAGCAGTACTTC
>-|TRBV11-2|-|TRBJ2-5
CASSSVETQYF
TGTGCCAGCAGCTCGGTGGAGACCCAGTACTTC
>few|TRBV6-5|TRBD1|TRBJ1-5
CASSRQGADQPQHF
TGTGCCAGCTCCAGACAGGGGGCGGATCAGCCCCAGCATTTT
>-|TRBV2|TRBD1|TRBJ2-5
CATAGQGQETQYF
TGTGCCACCGCGGGACAGGGACAAGAGACCCAGTACTTC
>few|TRBV5-1|-|TRBJ2-2
CASSLVSGSGELFF
TGCGCCAGCAGCTTGGTATCGGGGTCCGGGGAGCTGTTTTTT
>-|TRBV28|-|TRBJ1-1
CASSSIPGITEAFF
TGTGCCAGCAGTTCAATCCCAGGCATCACTGAAGCTTTCTTT
>-|TRBV29-1|-|TRBJ2-7
CSVDPSTGEQYF
TGCAGCGTTGACCCCAGCACGGGCGAGCAGTACTTC
>-|TRBV27|TRBD1|TRBJ2-5
CASSDRQGQETQYF
TGTGCCAGCAGTGACAGACAGGGGCAAGAGACCCAGTACTTC
>-|TRBV6-1|-|TRBJ1-6
CASSEVANSPLHF
TGTGCCAGCAGTGAAGTCGCGAATTCACCCCTCCACTTT
>-|TRBV14|-|TRBJ1-6
CASSQDSGLNSPLHF
TGTGCCAGCAGCCAAGATTCAGGGTTGAATTCACCCCTCCACTTT
>-|TRBV11-2|-|TRBJ1-2
CASSSVSGGSSGYTF
TGTGCCAGCAGCTCCGTTTCAGGAGGGTCCTCTGGCTACACCTTC
>-|TRBV30|-|TRBJ1-2
CAWGRGRPYGYTF
TGTGCCTGGGGCCGAGGCCGGCCCTATGGCTACACCTTC
>-|TRBV12-5|-|TRBJ2-3
CASALEFSDTQYF
TGTGCTAGTGCCCTGGAGTTTTCAGATACGCAGTATTTT
>-|TRBV14|TRBD2|TRBJ2-7
CASSHLAGGLYEQYF
TGTGCCAGCAGCCATCTAGCGGGGGGGCTCTACGAGCAGTACTTC
>few|TRBV28|-|TRBJ1-2
CASSLPKPTLGYTF
TGTGCCAGCAGTTTGCCCAAACCGACATTGGGCTACACCTTC
>-|TRBV19|-|TRBJ2-2
CASSSGTYNTGELFF
TGTGCCAGTAGCTCTGGGACTTATAACACCGGGGAGCTGTTTTTT
>-|TRBV18|TRBD2|TRBJ2-3
CASSPPGLDTQYF
TGTGCCAGCTCACCACCGGGACTAGACACGCAGTATTTT
>once|TRBV4-1|TRBD2|TRBJ2-2
CASWSGGAAGELFF
TGCGCCAGCTGGAGCGGGGGGGCAGCCGGGGAGCTGTTTTTT
>-|TRBV7-3|-|TRBJ1-6
CASSVGTSNSPLHF
TGTGCCAGCAGTGTCGGGACATCTAATTCACCCCTCCACTTT
>few|TRBV10-1|-|TRBJ2-2
CANGWWAGGELFF
TGCGCCAATGGCTGGTGGGCGGGCGGGGAGCTGTTTTTT
>few|TRBV27|-|TRBJ1-4
CASSRPGGGNEKLFF
TGTGCCAGCAGTCGCCCGGGTGGGGGCAATGAAAAACTGTTTTTT
>-|TRBV4-1|-|TRBJ1-5
CASSQGPEQPQHF
TGCGCCAGCAGCCAAGGGCCCGAACAGCCCCAGCATTTT
>-|TRBV5-4|TRBD2|TRBJ2-3
CASSLGAGGAPSTDTQYF
TGTGCCAGCAGCTTGGGAGCGGGGGGCGCTCCTAGCACAGATACGCAGTATTTT
>-|TRBV6-2/TRBV6-3|-|TRBJ2-1
CASSPTYPRYNEQFF
TGTGCCAGCAGTCCCACCTACCCGCGGTACAATGAGCAGTTCTTC
>-|TRBV10-1|-|TRBJ2-5
CASSVTGGQETQYF
TGCGCCAGCAGTGTCACCGGGGGCCAAGAGACCCAGTACTTC
>once|TRBV5-8|-|TRBJ2-7
CASSFAGRGEQYF
TGTGCCAGCAGCTTTGCCGGACGAGGGGAGCAGTACTTC
>-|TRBV24-1|-|TRBJ2-5
CATSPHQGGETQYF
TGTGCCACCAGCCCCCACCAGGGAGGAGAGACCCAGTACTTC
>-|TRBV29-1|-|TRBJ1-2
CSVEDRQGEGYTF
TGCAGCGTTGAAGATCGGCAGGGCGAGGGCTACACCTTC
>few|TRBV6-5|-|TRBJ1-4
CACPGGQGHVEKLFF
TGTGCCTGCCCGGGGGGTCAGGGGCATGTTGAAAAACTGTTTTTT
>-|TRBV29-1|-|TRBJ1-1
CSVETVNTEAFF
TGCAGCGTTGAGACAGTGAACACTGAAGCTTTCTTT
>few|TRBV6-1|TRBD2|TRBJ2-5
CASSEATGGQETQYF
TGTGCCAGCAGTGAAGCGACGGGGGGCCAAGAGACCCAGTACTTC
>-|TRBV30|-|TRBJ2-5
CAWSGGTGRGGNQETQYF
TGTGCCTGGAGTGGGGGAACAGGGAGAGGGGGAAACCAAGAGACCCAGTACTTC
>-|TRBV11-3|-|TRBJ1-3
CASSLDHSGNTIYF
TGTGCCAGCAGCTTAGATCATTCTGGAAACACCATATATTTT
>-|TRBV4-1|TRBD1|TRBJ2-7
CASSQDGDRGFYEQYF
TGCGCCAGCAGCCAAGACGGGGACAGGGGATTCTACGAGCAGTACTTC
>-|TRBV7-9|-|TRBJ2-7
CASSSFSRGGDEQYF
TGTGCCAGCAGCTCTTTTTCCAGGGGTGGCGACGAGCAGTACTTC
>many|TRBV3-1/TRBV3-2|TRBD2|TRBJ2-1
CASSQLADNNEQFF
TGTGCCAGCAGCCAACTAGCGGACAACAATGAGCAGTTCTTC
>once|TRBV5-1|-|TRBJ2-5
CASSRTGEGGETQYF
TGCGCCAGCAGCCGCACGGGAGAGGGCGGAGAGACCCAGTACTTC
>-|TRBV12-3/TRBV12-4|-|TRBJ1-4
CASSATGQKLFF
TGTGCCAGCAGTGCTACAGGCCAAAAACTGTTTTTT
>-|TRBV24-1|-|TRBJ2-5
CATSDPQGPKGETQYF
TGTGCCACCAGTGACCCACAGGGCCCCAAGGGAGAGACCCAGTACTTC
>-|TRBV7-9|-|TRBJ1-2
CASSPGGYGYTF
TGTGCCAGCAGCCCAGGTGGATATGGCTACACCTTC
>-|TRBV24-1|-|TRBJ2-1
CATSDSPPEVTGNEQFF
TGTGCCACCAGTGATTCTCCCCCCGAGGTCACTGGCAATGAGCAGTTCTTC
>-|TRBV5-5|-|TRBJ2-2
CASSLNRASNTGELFF
TGTGCCAGCAGCCTGAACAGGGCTTCGAACACCGGGGAGCTGTTTTTT
>-|TRBV2|-|TRBJ1-6
CASIGTQNSPLHF
TGTGCCAGCATTGGCACACAAAATTCACCCCTCCACTTT
>-|TRBV5-1|-|TRBJ2-6
CASSFRAEGANVLTF
TGCGCCAGCAGCTTCAGGGCAGAAGGGGCCAACGTCCTGACTTTC
>few|TRBV18|-|TRBJ1-1
CASSPHPDTEAFF
TGTGCCAGCTCACCACACCCGGACACTGAAGCTTTCTTT
>-|TRBV3-1/TRBV3-2|-|TRBJ1-1
CASSQASVPEAFF
TGTGCCAGCAGCCAAGCCTCAGTTCCCGAAGCTTTCTTT